This T cell receptor beta chain was identified during a study of T cells in Graves' hyperthyroidism and ophthalmopathy. Whole-study context: Peripheral blood was obtained at initial diagnosis, preceding any treatment.

Germline CDR1 reads SGHRS; CDR2 reads YFSETQ. CDR3 length: 16 residues. Trimming removed 4 bases from V and 2 bases from J; junction bases left unmatched: 3. Findings and limits, study-wide: Ophthalmopathy could be told apart from stable hyperthyroidism with a 13 V-J model. Blood shared most expanded thyroid clonotypes above 0.001.

This clonotype was counted a few times. Its cognate antigen is unknown. Amplification yielded TCR beta CDR3 regions, with RNA transcripts as the source. An initial round of RT-PCR targeting the TCR CDR3 relied on the HTBI primer set. One entry per CDR3 protein results from TCRdb running MiXCR on the multiplex PCR reads. The table shows 200,000 to 250,000 distinct CDR3 sequences, with roughly a sixth occurring only once. Based on clinical symptoms, serum thyroxine and TRAb, thyroid ultrasound and orbital computed tomography, diagnoses were reached. This sequence was found in a man over 45 with Graves' hyperthyroidism. V usage is TRBV5-1 and J usage is TRBJ2-7; 16 bases align to TRBD2. Sequencing was done on a sample of blood. The DNA for the CDR3 is TGCGCCAGCAGCGGGGGACTAGCGGGAGGGCCCTACGAGCAGTACTTC. Encoded protein: CASSGGLAGGPYEQYF.